This T cell receptor (beta chain) emerged from a study of T cell changes during pregnancy in multiple sclerosis. The CDR3 totals 14 residues. Germline-derived CDR1 and CDR2 are MDHEN and SYDVKM. Trimming removed 6 bases at V and 4 bases at J, with 13 bases between. Assay used: immunoSEQ multiplex PCR; TCRdb lists only in-frame clones, some missing. Here the sample spans approximately 85,000 clones, 91% being singletons. This specimen was peripheral blood, taken in the first trimester of pregnancy. The receptor's source is a female donor with multiple sclerosis, enrolled in a pregnancy study. V is TRBV28 and J is TRBJ1-5; D is uncertain. The CDR3 nucleotides read TGTGCCAGCAGGACCGACCGGGTTAATCAGCCCCAGCATTTT. Translated, it gives CASRTDRVNQPQHF.